This T cell receptor beta chain was sequenced for a study of blood T cell repertoires in COVID-19. Assay used: immunoSEQ multiplex PCR; TCRdb lists only in-frame clones, some missing. Found here are 300,000 to 450,000 clones, over 75% of them singletons; the top ten hold roughly 1%. Sequencing was carried out using PBMCs or T cells enriched from blood (not recorded which). The receptor was isolated from a woman in her 30s who had recovered from COVID-19.

The CDR3 DNA sequence: TGTGCCAGTAGTATGTTTGGGCAGTCGTATAGCAATCAGCCCCAGCATTTT. Translated, it gives CASSMFGQSYSNQPQHF. The chain recombines TRBV19 with TRBJ1-5; D remains unclear. Looked up from germline, CDR1 is LNHDA and CDR2 is SQIVND (reference sequence). The CDR3 runs 17 residues. V shed 3 bases and J shed 0 bases, with 15 bases lying between them.